Below, 20 T cell receptor beta chains from the same sample are listed, as sequenced in a study of blood T cell repertoires in COVID-19. Assay used: immunoSEQ multiplex PCR; TCRdb lists only in-frame clones, some missing. The sample includes 80,000 to 95,000 clones, approximately 81% of them seen just once. Sequenced: peripheral blood. Every receptor here comes from a man at least 80 years old with acute or convalescent COVID-19.

The chain couples TRBV7-8 to TRBJ2-7; TRBD2 matches 7 bases. V trimming: 1 base; J trimming: 2 bases; junction bases outside the gene matches: 8. The CDR3 covers 16 residues. The germline CDR1 and CDR2 sequences are SGHVS and FQNEAQ. The CDR3 nucleotides are TGTGCCAGCAGCTTAGAGGGAGGGGCGGCGGCCTACGAGCAGTACTTC. Protein product: CASSLEGGAAAYEQYF.

In its sample, this clone was seen once. The rearrangement links TRBV11-2 to TRBJ2-6; D unresolved. The CDR3 spans 16 residues. From germline, CDR1 is SGHAT and CDR2 FQNNGV. Trimming cost V 7 bases and J 2 bases, with 15 bases left between them. Here the CDR3 DNA reads TGTGCCAGCACCCCAACAGTCTTCGCTGGGGCCAACGTCCTGACTTTC. It codes for CASTPTVFAGANVLTF.

The J gene is TRBJ2-2, the V gene TRBV24-1, with a tentative D call TRBD2 (5 bases). The CDR3 length is 11 residues. V was clipped by 7 bases and J by 6 bases, with 5 bases between them. Germline CDR1 and CDR2: KGHDR and SFDVKD. The CDR3 DNA follows: TGTGCCACCAGGCGGGCCGGGGAGCTGTTTTTT. Protein product: CATRRAGELFF.

The chain couples TRBV29-1 to TRBJ1-2; 7 bases agree with TRBD1. Looked up from germline, CDR1 is SQVTM and CDR2 is ANQGSEA. V lost 4 bases to trimming and J lost 4 bases; unmatched junction nucleotides: 9. The CDR3 has 14 residues. The DNA for the CDR3 is TGCAGCGTTGTTCCTATACAGGGGCCCTATGGCTACACCTTC. Amino acid sequence: CSVVPIQGPYGYTF.

Comment on this clone: Other DNA sequences in the sample encode the same CDR3. V usage is TRBV18 and J usage is TRBJ1-1; 10 positions match TRBD1. The length of the CDR3 is 15 residues. CDR1 and CDR2 from the germline V gene are KGHSH and LQKENI. V lost 3 bases and J lost 5; bases outside the gene matches: 6. CDR3 DNA: TGTGCCAGCTCACCCAGACAGGGGGCGAGTACTGAAGCTTTCTTT. Translation: CASSPRQGASTEAFF.

This clone was counted a few times. The gene calls are TRBV6-2 or TRBV6-3 and TRBJ2-2, with D uncertain. The V end lost 5 bases, the J end lost 3 bases, and 7 bases lay between the germline ends. CDR1 is MNHEY, CDR2 SVGEGT, per germline. CDR3 length: 13 amino acids. CDR3 loop: CASSATDTGELFF. For the CDR3, the DNA is TGTGCCAGCAGTGCGACTGACACCGGGGAGCTGTTTTTT.

The chain joins TRBV29-1 to TRBJ2-7; possibly TRBD1 for D (7 bases). Between the trimmed V and J ends, which lost 7 bases and 5 bases, there was a span of 15 bases. CDR3 length equals 12 residues. CDR1 is SQVTM and CDR2 is ANQGSEA in the germline V gene. In nucleotides, the CDR3 is TGCAGCGGCGGGACAGTTAACCACGAGCAGTACTTC. Translated, it gives CSGGTVNHEQYF.

The chain links TRBV5-1 to TRBJ2-5, with 10 positions matching TRBD2. This CDR3 contains 15 residues. After removal of 4 bases from V and 2 bases from J, the junction contained 5 bases not matched to a gene. From germline, CDR1 is SGHRS and CDR2 YFSETQ. CDR3 region: CASSPGTSEQETQYF. The CDR3, as DNA: TGCGCCAGCAGCCCCGGGACTAGCGAACAAGAGACCCAGTACTTC.

The chain has TRBV7-8 and TRBJ2-5; TRBD2 is a possible D gene (6 bases). V dropped 1 base and J dropped 4 bases, with 16 bases sitting between them. The germline gives CDR1 SGHVS, CDR2 FQNEAQ. The CDR3 length is 16 residues. The CDR3 spells CASSLVNARRGETQYF. The DNA of the CDR3 is TGTGCCAGCAGCTTAGTAAACGCACGGAGGGGAGAGACCCAGTACTTC.

The chain has TRBV7-9 and TRBJ1-6, with D maybe TRBD1 (6 bases). CDR3 size: 14 residues. Trimming cost V 5 bases and J 6 bases, with 11 bases left between them. Germline loops: CDR1 SEHNR, CDR2 FQNEAQ (reference sequence). CDR3 coding DNA: TGTGCCAGCAGCGAGGACAGCCCTAATTCACCCCTCCACTTT. This translates into CASSEDSPNSPLHF.

V is TRBV12-5 and J is TRBJ2-7; TRBD2 agrees at 8 bases. Germline CDR1 is LGHNT and CDR2 is FRNRAP. The junction had 11 bases not matched to a gene; V was cut back by 0 bases and J by 1 base. The CDR3 is 18 amino acids. The CDR3: CASGLVLDLAGLSYEQYF. In DNA, the CDR3 is TGTGCTAGTGGTTTGGTACTCGACCTAGCGGGCCTTTCCTACGAGCAGTACTTC.

The chain employs TRBV12-3 or TRBV12-4 and TRBJ1-5; D unclear. The CDR3 is 12 residues long. Trimming removed 0 bases at V and 9 bases at J, with 6 bases between. The CDR3 bases are TGTGCCAGCAGTTTAGCCGTCGGGCCCCAGCATTTT. Its translation is CASSLAVGPQHF.

The chain links TRBV19 to TRBJ1-1; D gene unclear. Germline lookup yields CDR1 LNHDA and CDR2 SQIVND (reference sequence). The CDR3 runs 18 residues. Trimming removed 0 bases at V and 4 bases at J, with 21 bases between. CDR3 nucleotide sequence: TGTGCCAGTAGTATAGAGCCGCCCGGGCTCGGGCGGGGCACTGAAGCTTTCTTT. Protein product: CASSIEPPGLGRGTEAFF.

V and J are TRBV5-4 and TRBJ2-7; 10 bases map to TRBD2. This CDR3 region has 15 residues. From germline, CDR1 is SGHNT and CDR2 YYREEE (reference sequence). With V trimmed by 1 base and J by 0 bases, 1 base remained unmatched. CDR3 in amino acids: CASSLTSGISYEQYF. CDR3 coding DNA: TGTGCCAGCAGCTTGACTAGCGGGATCTCCTACGAGCAGTACTTC.

The chain is built from TRBV29-1 and TRBJ2-3; D is perhaps TRBD1 (6 bases). The germline CDR1 and CDR2 sequences are SQVTM and ANQGSEA. The CDR3 has 16 residues. Trimming shortened V by 1 base and J by 4 bases, and 18 bases separated the two germline ends. Here the CDR3 DNA reads TGCAGCGTTGAAGGAGGATTTTGGGGGCTGGCAGATACGCAGTATTTT. Translated: CSVEGGFWGLADTQYF.

The gene calls are TRBV6-1 and TRBJ1-5, with TRBD1 matching 7 bases. Trimming removed 9 bases from V and 3 bases from J; junction bases left unmatched: 5. In germline, CDR1 is MNHNS, CDR2 SASEGT. The CDR3 sequence is 13 residues long. The CDR3: CASDRVDNQPQHF. CDR3 nucleotides: TGTGCCAGTGACAGGGTTGACAATCAGCCCCAGCATTTT.

In its sample, this clone was seen once. The chain combines TRBV5-1 with TRBJ2-3; 8 positions agree with TRBD2. The V and J ends lost 3 bases and 0 bases, in that order; junction bases with no gene match: 3. Germline V gene lookup returns CDR1 SGHRS and CDR2 YFSETQ. The CDR3 is 15 amino acids. CDR3 nucleotide sequence: TGCGCCAGCAGCTATAGCGGGACGAGCACAGATACGCAGTATTTT. It encodes CASSYSGTSTDTQYF.

J is TRBJ1-1 and V is TRBV10-3, with D hard to call. Per germline, CDR1 ENHRY and CDR2 SYGVKD. The CDR3 length is 13 residues. Trimming shortened V by 6 bases and J by 8 bases, and 16 bases separated the two germline ends. CDR3 protein: CAIRNSGNGEAFF. In nucleotides, the CDR3 is TGTGCCATCAGGAACTCGGGTAACGGAGAAGCTTTCTTT.

The genes are TRBV29-1 and TRBJ2-4; TRBD2 might be the D (5 bases). Germline V gene lookup returns CDR1 SQVTM and CDR2 ANQGSEA. The CDR3 runs 14 residues. V was pared by 0 bases and J by 4 bases, with 10 bases between. CDR3 nucleotides: TGCAGCGTTGAAGACTGGAGCGGTAAAAACATTCAGTACTTC. Its protein is CSVEDWSGKNIQYF.

V and J are TRBV7-9 and TRBJ1-2; 8 nucleotides match TRBD1. J lost 4 bases, V lost 8 bases, and 12 bases had no gene match. Germline CDR1 reads SEHNR; CDR2 reads FQNEAQ (reference sequence). There are 15 residues in the CDR3. The CDR3 here is CASSSGQGWGYGYTF. CDR3 DNA sequence: TGTGCCAGCTCTTCCGGACAGGGTTGGGGCTATGGCTACACCTTC.